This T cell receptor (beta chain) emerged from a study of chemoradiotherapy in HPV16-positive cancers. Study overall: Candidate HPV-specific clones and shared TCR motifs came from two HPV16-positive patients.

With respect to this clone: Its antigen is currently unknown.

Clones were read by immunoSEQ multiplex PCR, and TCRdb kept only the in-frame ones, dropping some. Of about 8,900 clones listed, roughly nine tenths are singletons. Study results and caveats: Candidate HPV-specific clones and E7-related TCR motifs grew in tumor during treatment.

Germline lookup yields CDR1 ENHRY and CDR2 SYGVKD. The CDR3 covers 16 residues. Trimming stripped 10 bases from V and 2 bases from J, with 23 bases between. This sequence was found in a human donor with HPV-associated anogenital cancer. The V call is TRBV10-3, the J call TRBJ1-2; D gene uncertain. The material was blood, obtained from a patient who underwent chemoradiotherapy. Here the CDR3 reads CATGLESGRTNYGYTF. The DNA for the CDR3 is TGTGCCACGGGTTTAGAATCCGGACGGACGAACTATGGCTACACCTTC.